One sample yielded the 8 T cell receptor beta chains listed below, sequenced in a study of PD-1 blockade in mismatch repair-deficient tumors. Profiling relied on immunoSEQ multiplex PCR, and the TCRdb table lists in-frame clones only, not all of them. This sample has about 130,000 clones; almost 90% occur once, and the top ten carry roughly 10%. This material consisted of peripheral blood, taken about 17 months after starting pembrolizumab. All receptors come from an adult with mismatch repair-deficient cancer.

The chain uses TRBV14 and TRBJ1-4; possible D gene TRBD1, 5 bases. From germline, CDR1 is SGHDN and CDR2 FVKESK. Trimming stripped 5 bases from V and 5 bases from J, with 12 bases between. The CDR3 runs 14 residues. As DNA, the CDR3 is TGTGCCAGCAGCAAGGTGGGGCTCAATGAAAAACTGTTTTTT. Its translation is CASSKVGLNEKLFF.

The chain carries TRBV7-9 and TRBJ2-7; weak D call: TRBD1 (6 bases). The CDR3 contains 15 residues. V lost 4 bases and J 3 bases, leaving 16 bases between the germline ends. Germline CDR1 is SEHNR and CDR2 is FQNEAQ (reference sequence). The CDR3 bases are TGTGCCAGCAGCTCATGGGGGCAGGACAACTACGAGCAGTACTTC. Protein: CASSSWGQDNYEQYF.

V usage is TRBV5-4 and J usage is TRBJ2-2, with 10 bases fitting TRBD1. The germline gives CDR1 SGHNT, CDR2 YYREEE (reference sequence). The V and J ends lost 4 bases and 7 bases, in that order; junction bases with no gene match: 7. The CDR3 runs 15 residues. The CDR3 is CASSIRTGGGGELFF. The DNA for the CDR3 is TGTGCCAGCAGCATCCGGACAGGGGGGGGCGGGGAGCTGTTTTTT.

The chain employs TRBV5-1 and TRBJ2-3; D possibly corresponds to TRBD1 (6 bases). Germline loops: CDR1 SGHRS, CDR2 YFSETQ. The CDR3 has 12 residues. Trimming took off 8 bases at V and 2 bases at J, with 9 bases between the two ends. CDR3 DNA sequence: TGCGCCAGTAGGACAGACACAGATACGCAGTATTTT. Translation: CASRTDTDTQYF.

This chain joins TRBV15 and TRBJ2-7, with 7 bases fitting TRBD1. Germline V gives CDR1 LNHNV, CDR2 YYDKDF (reference sequence). V was clipped by 6 bases and J by 3 bases; unmatched bases: 11. The CDR3 runs to 15 residues. This chain's CDR3 is CATRPTGTAHYEQYF. In DNA, the CDR3 is TGTGCCACCAGGCCGACCGGGACAGCCCACTACGAGCAGTACTTC.

This chain joins TRBV28 and TRBJ2-7, with 10 bases identical to TRBD2. Per the germline V gene, CDR1 is MDHEN and CDR2 is SYDVKM. The CDR3 contains 16 residues. V shed 3 bases and J 4 bases; nucleotides not matched to a gene: 9. Here the CDR3 reads CASSFWLAGVGYEQYF. The CDR3 DNA reads TGTGCCAGCAGTTTTTGGCTAGCGGGAGTGGGTTACGAGCAGTACTTC.

The rearrangement links TRBV7-8 to TRBJ2-7; 10 nucleotides align to TRBD1. Germline assignment: CDR1 SGHVS and CDR2 FQNEAQ. The junction had 8 bases not matched to a gene; V was cut back by 4 bases and J by 5 bases. The CDR3 runs to 15 residues. Here the CDR3 reads CASSSPDRGMNEQYF. As DNA, the CDR3 is TGTGCCAGCAGCTCCCCGGACAGGGGGATGAACGAGCAGTACTTC.

The chain couples TRBV10-3 to TRBJ2-7; 13 bases are a match to TRBD2. Trimming cost V 6 bases and J 5 bases; bases outside gene matches: 16. This CDR3 is 18 amino acids long. From germline, CDR1 is ENHRY and CDR2 SYGVKD. Here the CDR3 DNA reads TGTGCCATCAGCCAGACTAGCGGGAGGTCTCAGGGCAGAAACGAGCAGTACTTC. Translation gives CAISQTSGRSQGRNEQYF.